Below, 13 T cell receptor beta chains from the same sample are listed, as sequenced in a study of blood T cell repertoires in COVID-19. The protocol was immunoSEQ multiplex PCR, while the TCRdb copy is restricted to in-frame clones and leaves out a portion. In the table there are hundreds of thousands of clones, roughly 87% of which are singletons. The sample consisted of peripheral blood. Receptors originate from a woman aged 18-30 years who had recovered from COVID-19.

V usage is TRBV7-9 and J usage is TRBJ1-4; D may be TRBD1 (5 bases). The V end was cut by 5 bases, the J end by 7 bases, with 20 bases between. Germline CDR1 reads SEHNR; CDR2 reads FQNEAQ (reference sequence). The CDR3 has 16 amino acids. CDR3 residues: CASSRGRRDGGEKLFF. The CDR3 nucleotides read TGTGCCAGCAGCAGAGGGCGCAGGGACGGGGGTGAAAAACTGTTTTTT.

This chain joins TRBV2 and TRBJ2-7, with TRBD1 matching 9 bases. The CDR3 consists of 13 residues. V was pared by 8 bases and J by 6 bases, with 8 bases of the junction left unmatched. Germline CDR1 is SNHLY and CDR2 is FYNNEI. CDR3 loop: CASRDRDLREQYF. The CDR3 DNA reads TGTGCCAGCCGGGACAGGGATCTACGCGAGCAGTACTTC.

The chain joins TRBV20-1 to TRBJ1-1; unclear D gene. V lost 5 bases and J 6 bases, leaving 10 bases between the germline ends. This CDR3 region has 11 residues. The germline V gene encodes CDR1 DFQATT and CDR2 SNEGSKA (reference sequence). The CDR3 nucleotides are TGCAGTGCTCCCCTCCGGGCTGAAGCTTTCTTT. This encodes CSAPLRAEAFF.

This chain's CDR3 is CASRRQGASDTQYF. CDR3 DNA sequence: TGTGCCAGCCGGAGACAGGGGGCTTCAGATACGCAGTATTTT. V gene TRBV7-9 combines with J gene TRBJ2-3; 10 bases match TRBD1. CDR1 SEHNR and CDR2 FQNEAQ come from the germline V gene (reference sequence). The CDR3 totals 14 residues. Trimming took 8 bases from V and 4 from J; bases not matched to a gene: 6.

This clone appeared once. The chain combines TRBV28 with TRBJ1-2; weak D call: TRBD1 (6 bases). Trimming removed 4 bases at V and 8 bases at J, with 17 bases between. Germline lookup yields CDR1 MDHEN and CDR2 SYDVKM. The CDR3 loop spans 14 amino acids. This CDR3 is CASSSGVKWAGYTF. The CDR3, as DNA: TGTGCCAGCAGTTCAGGGGTCAAGTGGGCCGGCTACACCTTC.

The V gene is TRBV4-2, the J gene TRBJ2-1; 11 bases map to TRBD2. The CDR3 covers 17 residues. Germline V gene sequence: CDR1 LGHNA, CDR2 YNFKEQ. The J segment lost 0 bases and the V segment lost 1 base, leaving 2 bases of the junction unmatched. CDR3 coding DNA: TGTGCCAGCAGCCAAGCTAGCGGGAGGAGCTCCTACAATGAGCAGTTCTTC. Protein product: CASSQASGRSSYNEQFF.

V usage is TRBV5-1 and J usage is TRBJ1-4, with TRBD1 matching over 9 bases. Looked up from germline, CDR1 is SGHRS and CDR2 is YFSETQ. With 1 base clipped from V and 1 base from J, the junction kept 8 bases outside the gene matches. The CDR3 has 18 amino acids. CDR3 region: CASSLTGGVRKTNEKLFF. In DNA, the CDR3 is TGCGCCAGCAGCTTGACAGGGGGCGTCCGGAAAACTAATGAAAAACTGTTTTTT.

The V call is TRBV19, the J call TRBJ1-1; TRBD1 aligns across 7 bases. CDR3 length equals 17 residues. In germline, CDR1 is LNHDA, CDR2 SQIVND (reference sequence). The junction had 12 bases not matched to a gene; V was cut back by 5 bases and J by 0 bases. CDR3 loop: CASSFPTGTRMNTEAFF. The DNA for the CDR3 is TGTGCCAGTAGTTTCCCGACAGGGACTAGAATGAACACTGAAGCTTTCTTT.

V is TRBV7-2 and J is TRBJ2-1; 9 bases match TRBD1. The V gene end was trimmed by 7 bases and the J gene end by 6 bases; junction bases not matched to a gene: 10. This CDR3 is built from 15 residues. The germline V gene encodes CDR1 SGHTA and CDR2 FQGNSA. DNA of the CDR3: TGTGCCAGCACCTCCCGGGACAGGGTGGCCAATGAGCAGTTCTTC. This translates into CASTSRDRVANEQFF.

V gene TRBV7-8 combines with J gene TRBJ2-1, with D possibly TRBD2 on 6 matching bases. The CDR3 runs 11 residues. The V gene's germline CDR1 is SGHVS and CDR2 FQNEAQ. V dropped 5 bases and J dropped 9 bases, with 8 bases sitting between them. The CDR3 DNA reads TGTGCCAGCAGCCGGAGGGCTGAGCAGTTCTTC. Amino acid sequence: CASSRRAEQFF. Variable domain in full (rest from reference TRBV7-8 and TRBJ2-1): GAGVSQSPRYKVAKRGQDVALRCDPISGHVSLFWYQQALGQGPEFLTYFQNEAQLDKSGLPSDRFFAERPEGSVSTLKIQRTQQEDSAVYLCASSRRAEQFFGPGTRLTVL.

J is TRBJ1-1 and V is TRBV3-1 (or the pseudogene TRBV3-2), with D uncertain. Between the trimmed V and J ends, which lost 6 bases and 4 bases, there was a span of 9 bases. The CDR3 covers 12 residues. Germline V lookup: CDR1 LGHDT, CDR2 YNNKEL (reference sequence). The CDR3 DNA is TGTGCCAGCAGTACCGCAGGCACTGAAGCTTTCTTT. Encoded protein: CASSTAGTEAFF.

The rearrangement joins TRBV18 to TRBJ1-2; D remains ambiguous. The CDR3 contains 12 residues. Looked up from germline, CDR1 is KGHSH and CDR2 is LQKENI. V was clipped by 3 bases and J by 3 bases, with 5 bases between them. CDR3 sequence (DNA): TGTGCCAGCTCACCGGACTACTATGGCTACACCTTC. Residues: CASSPDYYGYTF.

The genes are TRBV21-1 and TRBJ2-1; the table's TRBD2 call for D was not verified on the DNA. TRBV21-1 is a pseudogene locus. This CDR3 spans 19 amino acids. This CDR3 is CASSSPVRSGSRSYNEQFF. CDR3 coding DNA: TGTGCCAGCAGCAGCCCAGTCCGAAGCGGGAGTCGCTCCTACAATGAGCAGTTCTTC.